The clone carrying this T cell receptor beta chain showed up just a few times. Attachment of unique molecular identifiers to individual cDNA molecules was performed. Using its own MiXCR run on the 5' RACE reads, TCRdb lists one record per CDR3 protein. The table shows about 69,000 distinct CDR3 sequences, with about 4.6% occurring only once. This sample was taken from a study of early T cells in non-severe SARS-CoV-2 infection. Study at large: Unsorted whole-blood RNA was sequenced in bulk, leaving chains unpaired.

There are 13 residues in the CDR3. The germline V gene has CDR1 SGHNT and CDR2 YYREEE (reference sequence). V was shortened by 3 bases and J by 5 bases, with 11 bases between the two germline ends. Sequenced here: whole blood, sampled at baseline. The clonotype comes from an adult who was a healthcare worker with PCR-confirmed SARS-CoV-2 infection or an uninfected control (not recorded which). The donor label of this sample is uncertain. The rearrangement links TRBV5-4 to TRBJ1-1; D gene uncertain. CDR3 coding DNA: TGTGCCAGCAGCTATAGCAGTGAGACTGAAGCTTTCTTT. This gives the protein CASSYSSETEAFF.